This passage covers 5 T cell receptor beta chains from one sample sequenced in a study of CD8+ T cells in alopecia areata. TCR sequencing used cDNA made by reverse transcription of extracted RNA. Using immunoSEQ multiplex PCR, the repertoire was profiled, and TCRdb retains in-frame clones only, with some absent. The data show some 110,000 clones, with none appearing a single time. Sequencing was done on a sample of lesional skin. The receptors originated from a C3H/HeJ mouse with alopecia areata. These mice share the MHC haplotype H2-k.

This clone was recorded at least ten times. The listed genes are named as in mouse. The CDR3 is cut off 4 residues early in the read; its end comes from the germline J gene. The V and J genes are TRBV13-3 and TRBJ2-3; 9 nucleotides match TRBD2. Germline V CDR1 and CDR2: NNHDY, SYVADS. The CDR3 length is 17 residues. V dropped 1 base and J dropped 0; count of bases not matched to a gene: 6. The CDR3 region is CASSDTWGGVSAETLYF. CDR3 bases read: TGTGCCAGCAGTGATACTTGGGGGGGCGTTAGTGCAGAA.

This clone has only a few counts. The gene names given are mouse names. CDR3 loop: CASSPGGNQDTQYF. The CDR3 DNA, read in part, is TGTGCCAGCAGCCCAGGGGGTAACCAAGAC. The chain has TRBV14 and TRBJ2-5, with 7 nucleotides matching TRBD1. The read terminates 4 residues ahead of where the CDR3 ends, so the germline J gene completes it. CDR1 is SGHDT and CDR2 is FRDEAV in the germline V gene. The CDR3 runs 14 residues. The ends lost 5 bases at V and 0 bases at J; junction bases unmatched: 3.

On this clone: Gene names and germline refer to mouse. The read stops 4 residues short of the end of the CDR3; the missing end is completed from the germline J gene. The chain links TRBV13-3 to TRBJ2-1; TRBD1 agrees at 10 bases. The CDR3 consists of 16 residues. J lost 3 bases, V lost 4 bases, and 7 bases had no gene match. Looked up from germline, CDR1 is NNHDY and CDR2 is SYVADS. The CDR3 bases that were read are TGTGCCAGCAGTCCGGGGACAGGGGATTTCTATGCT. Protein sequence: CASSPGTGDFYA. The CDR3 in its entirety is CASSPGTGDFYAEQFF.

To note about this clone: The listed genes are named as in mouse. The CDR3 extends 4 residues past the end of the read, so its final part is completed from the germline J gene. This chain links TRBV1 with TRBJ1-1, with 7 nucleotides matching TRBD1. Germline values: CDR1 NSQYPW, CDR2 LRSPGD (reference sequence). This CDR3 spans 15 amino acids. V was pared by 3 bases and J by 0 bases, with 4 bases of the junction left unmatched. Incomplete CDR3 DNA: TGCACCTGCAGTGCCGCGGGACAGACAAACACA. It specifies CTCSAAGQTNT. The entire CDR3 protein is CTCSAAGQTNTEVFF.

For this clone: Gene names refer to mouse genes. The read terminates 4 residues before the CDR3 end, so the remaining end is supplied by the germline J gene. V gene TRBV1 combines with J gene TRBJ2-1; 8 bases map to TRBD2. Germline V CDR1 and CDR2: NSQYPW, LRSPGD (reference sequence). CDR3 length: 17 amino acids. J lost 1 base, V lost 0 bases, and 5 bases had no gene match. Incomplete CDR3 DNA: TGCACCTGCAGTGCAGATCTGGGACTGGAAAACTATGCT. Translated, it gives CTCSADLGLENYA. From start to end, the CDR3 is CTCSADLGLENYAEQFF.